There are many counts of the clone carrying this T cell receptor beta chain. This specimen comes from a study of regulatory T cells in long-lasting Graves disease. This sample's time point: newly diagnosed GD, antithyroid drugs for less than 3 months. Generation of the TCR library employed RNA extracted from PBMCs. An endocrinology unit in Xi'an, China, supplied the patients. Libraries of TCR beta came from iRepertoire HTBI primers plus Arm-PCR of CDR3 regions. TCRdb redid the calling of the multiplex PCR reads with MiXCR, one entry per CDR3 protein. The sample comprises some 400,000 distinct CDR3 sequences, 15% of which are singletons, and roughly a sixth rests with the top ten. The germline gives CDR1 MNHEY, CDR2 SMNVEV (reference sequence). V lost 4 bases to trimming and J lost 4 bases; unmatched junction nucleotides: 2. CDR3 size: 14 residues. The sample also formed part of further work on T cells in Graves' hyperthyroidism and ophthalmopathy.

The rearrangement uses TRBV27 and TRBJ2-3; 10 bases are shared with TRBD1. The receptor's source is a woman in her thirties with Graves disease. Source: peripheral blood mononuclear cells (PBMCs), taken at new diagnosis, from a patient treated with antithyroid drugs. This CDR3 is CASSWTGGADTQYF. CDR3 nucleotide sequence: TGTGCCAGCAGTTGGACAGGGGGGGCAGATACGCAGTATTTT.